Only a few counts were recorded for the clone carrying this TCR beta chain. This sample is part of a study of response to subunit inactivated influenza vaccine. Germline-derived CDR1 and CDR2 are SGDLS and YYNGEE. This CDR3 is built from 13 residues. Deletions cut 3 bases from V and 7 bases from J, with 13 bases between. TCRdb fed the RT-PCR reads into MiXCR, producing one record per CDR3 protein. The table shows around 530,000 distinct CDR3 sequences, with more than 15% occurring only once. Sequenced material: CD4+ T cells sorted from PBMCs, taken less than 30 months after vaccination. The chain uses TRBV9 and TRBJ2-5; D gene ambiguous. This TCR was recovered from a man between 50 and 75 years old who received an inactivated influenza vaccine. Here the CDR3 reads CASSADPFGTQYF. Here the CDR3 DNA reads TGTGCCAGCAGCGCTGACCCCTTTGGGACCCAGTACTTC.